This T cell receptor beta chain derives from a study of T-cell memory formation after mild COVID-19. TCRdb called the 5' RACE reads again in MiXCR, with one record for every CDR3 protein. This sample has roughly 510,000 distinct CDR3 sequences, with roughly 17% found just once. The table lists this clonotype with many counts. The TCR comes from an adult woman who had mild COVID-19 (a few samples of this study predate the infection). Cell type and time point are not known. The sample consisted of PBMCs or a T cell subset sorted from them (not recorded which).

This CDR3 reads CASSANYEQYF. CDR3 DNA: TGCGCCAGCAGCGCCAACTACGAGCAGTACTTC. The chain has TRBV5-1 and TRBJ2-7; D not resolved. The V end was cut by 4 bases, the J end by 3 bases, with 5 bases between. The CDR3 loop spans 11 amino acids. Germline CDR1 SGHRS, CDR2 YFSETQ.